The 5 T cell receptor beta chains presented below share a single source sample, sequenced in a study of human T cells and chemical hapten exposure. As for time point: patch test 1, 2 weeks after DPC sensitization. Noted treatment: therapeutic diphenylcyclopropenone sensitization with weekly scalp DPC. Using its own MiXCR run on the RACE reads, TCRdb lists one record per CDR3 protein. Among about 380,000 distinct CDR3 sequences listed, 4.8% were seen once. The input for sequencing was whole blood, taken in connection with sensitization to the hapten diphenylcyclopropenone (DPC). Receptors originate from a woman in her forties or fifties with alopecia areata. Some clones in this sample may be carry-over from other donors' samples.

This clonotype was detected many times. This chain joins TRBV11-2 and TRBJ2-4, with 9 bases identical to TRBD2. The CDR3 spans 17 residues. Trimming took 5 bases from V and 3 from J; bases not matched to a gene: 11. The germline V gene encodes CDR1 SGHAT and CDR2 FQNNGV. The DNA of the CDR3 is TGTGCCAGCAGCACGAACCTCCGGACTAGCGACAAAAACATTCAGTACTTC. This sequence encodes CASSTNLRTSDKNIQYF.

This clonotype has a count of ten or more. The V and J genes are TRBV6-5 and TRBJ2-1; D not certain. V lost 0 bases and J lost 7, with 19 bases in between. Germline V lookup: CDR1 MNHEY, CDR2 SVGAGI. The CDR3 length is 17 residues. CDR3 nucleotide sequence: TGTGCCAGCAGTTACTCGGTTCGTGCCGGTCCCACGAATGAGCAGTTCTTC. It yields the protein CASSYSVRAGPTNEQFF.

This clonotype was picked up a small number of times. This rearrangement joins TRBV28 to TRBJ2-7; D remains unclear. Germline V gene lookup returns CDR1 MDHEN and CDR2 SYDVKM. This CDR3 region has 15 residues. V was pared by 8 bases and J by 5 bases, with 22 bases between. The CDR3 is CASLLSGPSRNEQYF. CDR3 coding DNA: TGTGCCAGCCTACTTTCTGGCCCGTCTCGTAACGAGCAGTACTTC.

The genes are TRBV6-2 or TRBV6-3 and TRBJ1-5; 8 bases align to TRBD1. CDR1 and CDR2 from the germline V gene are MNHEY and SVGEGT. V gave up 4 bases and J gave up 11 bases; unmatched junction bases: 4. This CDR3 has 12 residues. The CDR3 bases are TGTGCCAGCAGTTCACAGGGGGGAGCCCAGCATTTT. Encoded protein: CASSSQGGAQHF.

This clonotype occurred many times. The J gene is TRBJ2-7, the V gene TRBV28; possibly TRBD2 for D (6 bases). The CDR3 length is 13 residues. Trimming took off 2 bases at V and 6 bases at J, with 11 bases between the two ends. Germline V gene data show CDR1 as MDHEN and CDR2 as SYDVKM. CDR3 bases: TGTGCCAGCAGTTTAGCGGGGCCGGTCGAGCAGTACTTC. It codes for CASSLAGPVEQYF.